This T cell receptor beta chain was recorded in a study of blood T cells in healthy people across ages. Study results and limitations: Higher diversity, along with more naive CD4+ cells, distinguished long-lived donors from aged donors.

This clonotype was seen at least ten times. Antigen specificity is unknown. The study isolated at least 6.5 million PBMCs from each sample. The use of a sample-barcoded 5' primer and a J-beta primer mix characterized a second PCR of roughly 7 to 11 cycles. TCRdb re-derived calls from the 5' RACE reads in MiXCR, one entry per CDR3 protein. The sample gives around 520,000 distinct CDR3 sequences, roughly a quarter of which show up once; over 3.5% is in the top ten. This CDR3 has 13 amino acids. Germline V lookup: CDR1 MNHEY, CDR2 SVGAGI. Trimming took 7 bases from V and 6 from J, leaving 12 bases between them. The sample was also linked to a second study, of T cells of mothers and their children. This second study notes: Donation involved a few healthy Caucasian mothers and the six children that they had. Primer M1S, used in the second PCR, introduced sample barcodes and 2-4 random nucleotides.

The genes are TRBV6-5 and TRBJ2-2; D is unresolved. The sample consisted of blood. This receptor was taken from a boy aged 2 to 10 in good health. CDR3 residues: CASTPNGPGELFF. CDR3 DNA: TGTGCCAGCACCCCTAATGGCCCCGGGGAGCTGTTTTTT.